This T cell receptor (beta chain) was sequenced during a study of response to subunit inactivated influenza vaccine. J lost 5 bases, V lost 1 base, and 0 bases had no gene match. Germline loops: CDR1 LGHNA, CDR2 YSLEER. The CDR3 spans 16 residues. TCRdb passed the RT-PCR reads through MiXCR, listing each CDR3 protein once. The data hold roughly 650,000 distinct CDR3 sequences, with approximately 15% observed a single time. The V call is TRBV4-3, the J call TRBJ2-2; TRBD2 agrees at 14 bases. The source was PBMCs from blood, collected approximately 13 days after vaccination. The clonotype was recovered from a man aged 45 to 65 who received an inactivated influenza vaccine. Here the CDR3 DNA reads TGCGCCAGCAGCCAAGGGACTAGCGGGAGGACCGGGGAGCTGTTTTTT. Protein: CASSQGTSGRTGELFF.